Each of the 20 T cell receptor beta chains below was sequenced from the same sample in a study of CD8+ T cells in alopecia areata. RNA, once extracted, was reverse transcribed into cDNA for use as the sequencing template. Repertoires were generated with immunoSEQ multiplex PCR, while TCRdb's copy carries only in-frame clones and drops some. This table has some 170,000 clones, almost 65% appearing once. Sample: CD4+ T cells sorted from blood, taken at week 0. The receptors originated from a human donor with alopecia areata.

The chain links TRBV29-1 to TRBJ1-2; D is undetermined. Germline V gene data show CDR1 as SQVTM and CDR2 as ANQGSEA. V gave up 2 bases and J gave up 0 bases, with 10 bases separating them. This CDR3 is 14 amino acids long. The CDR3 coding sequence is TGCAGCGTTGAATTGTGGCGGACTAACTATGGCTACACCTTC. Translation gives CSVELWRTNYGYTF.

This chain uses TRBV7-9 with TRBJ1-1; D uncertain. The CDR3 has 14 amino acids. Germline-derived CDR1 and CDR2 are SEHNR and FQNEAQ (reference sequence). V was trimmed by 5 bases and J by 0 bases, leaving 10 bases between them. The CDR3 nucleotides are TGTGCCAGCAGCCCAACCTTCATGAACACTGAAGCTTTCTTT. Translation: CASSPTFMNTEAFF.

The rearrangement joins TRBV30 to TRBJ2-7, with a tentative D call TRBD2 (5 bases). The CDR3 is 11 residues long. V lost 5 bases and J lost 2, with 7 bases in between. CDR1 GTSNPN and CDR2 SVGIG come from the germline V gene (reference sequence). The CDR3 reads CAWAGPYEQYF. Written as DNA, the CDR3 is TGTGCCTGGGCGGGTCCCTACGAGCAGTACTTC.

This clone has more than one count but fewer than ten. The chain links TRBV5-1 to TRBJ2-4; the D gene is possibly TRBD1 (8 bases). The CDR3 covers 15 residues. Germline CDR1 SGHRS, CDR2 YFSETQ. V was clipped by 1 base and J by 15 bases, with 23 bases between them. CDR3 amino acids: CASSLTPGGQGARYF. CDR3 nucleotide sequence: TGCGCCAGCAGCTTGACCCCGGGGGGTCAGGGGGCGAGGTACTTC.

The chain employs TRBV5-4 and TRBJ2-3; a weak D match, TRBD2 (5 bases). V lost 4 bases and J lost 2, with 11 bases in between. Germline V gene lookup returns CDR1 SGHNT and CDR2 YYREEE (reference sequence). The CDR3 totals 14 residues. The CDR3 nucleotides are TGTGCCAGCAGCGTCGGAGCGGACACAGATACGCAGTATTTT. This gives the protein CASSVGADTDTQYF.

This chain uses TRBV25-1 with TRBJ1-2; D gene uncertain. V shed 2 bases and J shed 8 bases, with 12 bases lying between them. The germline V gene encodes CDR1 MGHDK and CDR2 SYGVNS. The CDR3 sequence is 13 residues long. CDR3 nucleotides: TGTGCCAGCAGTGAAGGGGTGACGGACGGCTACACCTTC. Protein product: CASSEGVTDGYTF.

This clone was detected a few times. The chain joins TRBV19 to TRBJ2-5; unclear D gene. Per germline, CDR1 LNHDA and CDR2 SQIVND (reference sequence). This CDR3 comprises 15 residues. V dropped 4 bases and J dropped 3 bases, with 15 bases sitting between them. This CDR3 is CASSSSATVKETQYF. The CDR3 DNA reads as TGTGCCAGTAGTAGTTCTGCGACGGTAAAAGAGACCCAGTACTTC. The variable domain in full, with the rest retrieved from reference TRBV19 and TRBJ2-5, is DGGITQSPKYLFRKEGQNVTLSCEQNLNHDAMYWYRQDPGQGLRLIYYSQIVNDFQKGDIAEGYSVSREKKESFPLTVTSAQKNPTAFYLCASSSSATVKETQYFGPGTRLLVL.

This clone was seen more than once but under ten times. The gene calls are TRBV30 and TRBJ1-5, with D perhaps matching TRBD1 (5 bases). Trimming stripped 3 bases from V and 4 bases from J, with 10 bases between. The germline CDR1 and CDR2 sequences are GTSNPN and SVGIG (reference sequence). The CDR3 consists of 13 residues. The CDR3, as DNA: TGTGCCTGGAGGACAGATCGTAATCAGCCCCAGCATTTT. Translating gives CAWRTDRNQPQHF.

This clone was counted between two and nine times. The gene calls are TRBV5-6 and TRBJ1-2; D is ambiguous. The CDR3 spans 14 residues. V was shortened by 0 bases and J by 2 bases, with 8 bases between the two germline ends. Germline loops: CDR1 SGHDT, CDR2 YYEEEE. In nucleotides, the CDR3 is TGTGCCAGCAGCTTGGATCCGGCGAACTATGGCTACACCTTC. It encodes CASSLDPANYGYTF.

This clone showed up many times. This chain uses TRBV21-1 with TRBJ1-6. TRBV21-1 is classified as a pseudogene. The CDR3 is made up of 15 amino acids. The CDR3 DNA follows: TGTGCCAGCAGCAAAAGGGAGGGTAAGGACTCACCCCTCCACTTT. It yields the protein CASSKREGKDSPLHF.

This clone was counted only a few times. The J gene is TRBJ1-5, the V gene TRBV19, with TRBD1 as a possible D gene (6 bases). The V gene's germline CDR1 is LNHDA and CDR2 SQIVND (reference sequence). V gave up 5 bases and J gave up 6 bases, with 11 bases separating them. The CDR3 has 13 residues. In nucleotides, the CDR3 is TGTGCCAGTAGTTCGACAGGAGTTCAGCCCCAGCATTTT. Translation gives CASSSTGVQPQHF.

Here the CDR3 reads CASRKGDSPHGYTF. As DNA, the CDR3 is TGTGCCAGCAGGAAGGGGGATTCACCCCATGGCTACACCTTC. The chain recombines TRBV7-2 with TRBJ1-2, with TRBD1 as a possible D gene (6 bases). V lost 6 bases, J lost 6 bases, and 17 bases lay in between. Germline CDR1 and CDR2: SGHTA and FQGNSA. This CDR3 is built from 14 residues.

This rearrangement joins TRBV9 to TRBJ1-1; D is possibly TRBD1 (5 bases). Trimming pared 5 bases from V and 1 base from J, leaving 9 bases between. The germline V gene has CDR1 SGDLS and CDR2 YYNGEE. CDR3 length: 13 residues. CDR3 sequence reads: CASSRQTNTEAFF. The CDR3, as DNA: TGTGCCAGCAGTAGACAGACGAACACTGAAGCTTTCTTT. The whole variable domain, remainder taken from reference TRBV9 and TRBJ1-1, is DSGVTQTPKHLITATGQRVTLRCSPRSGDLSVYWYQQSLDQGLQFLIQYYNGEERAKGNILERFSAQQFPDLHSELNLSSLELGDSALYFCASSRQTNTEAFFGQGTRLTVV.

The chain is built from TRBV5-1 and TRBJ2-1, with D uncertain. Germline V gene sequence: CDR1 SGHRS, CDR2 YFSETQ. The CDR3 has 12 residues. With 5 bases removed from V and 7 bases from J, the gap between germline ends came to 10 bases. The CDR3, as DNA: TGCGCCAGCAGGCCGGACCCAAATGAGCAGTTCTTC. Its translation: CASRPDPNEQFF.

This clone was seen more than once but under ten times. This chain joins TRBV11-2 and TRBJ2-2; TRBD1 might be the D (5 bases). Germline CDR1 and CDR2: SGHAT and FQNNGV. Deletions cut 6 bases from V and 6 bases from J, with 11 bases between. This CDR3 spans 13 amino acids. In DNA form, the CDR3 reads TGTGCCAGCAGTCTTCAGGGCCCCGGGGAGCTGTTTTTT. Protein sequence: CASSLQGPGELFF. The complete variable domain, with remaining parts taken from reference TRBV11-2 and TRBJ2-2, reads EAGVAQSPRYKIIEKRQSVAFWCNPISGHATLYWYQQILGQGPKLLIQFQNNGVVDDSQLPKDRFSAERLKGVDSTLKIQPAKLEDSAVYLCASSLQGPGELFFGEGSRLTVL.

The CDR3 region is CASTSGDHNEQFF. DNA of the CDR3: TGCGCCAGCACATCGGGGGACCACAATGAGCAGTTCTTC. The gene calls are TRBV4-3 and TRBJ2-1, with D perhaps TRBD2 (6 bases). V was clipped by 7 bases and J by 5 bases, with 12 bases between them. The CDR3 is 13 residues long. Germline V lookup: CDR1 LGHNA, CDR2 YSLEER.

The chain links TRBV15 to TRBJ2-5, with TRBD1 as a possible D gene (6 bases). Per the germline V gene, CDR1 is LNHNV and CDR2 is YYDKDF (reference sequence). CDR3 length equals 15 residues. Trimming took off 1 base at V and 7 bases at J, with 16 bases between the two ends. DNA for the CDR3: TGTGCCACCAGCAGAGGAACCGGGACATTCGGGACCCAGTACTTC. The encoded protein is CATSRGTGTFGTQYF.

This chain joins TRBV12-5 and TRBJ2-4; 11 positions match TRBD2. The CDR3 length is 16 residues. V trimming: 5 bases; J trimming: 6 bases; junction bases outside the gene matches: 9. Germline V gives CDR1 LGHNT, CDR2 FRNRAP. The CDR3 DNA follows: TGTGCTAGTGGTATGCTAGACCTAGCGGGGGGAAACATTCAGTACTTC. It codes for CASGMLDLAGGNIQYF.

The CDR3 sequence is CSGGQTGTEAFF. Written as DNA, the CDR3 is TGCAGCGGGGGCCAAACGGGCACTGAAGCTTTCTTT. V usage is TRBV29-1 and J usage is TRBJ1-1; weak D call: TRBD1 (5 bases). This CDR3 has 12 amino acids. Germline assignment: CDR1 SQVTM and CDR2 ANQGSEA. The V gene lost 7 bases and the J gene lost 4 bases, with 13 bases spanning the gap. Based on the CDR3 plus reference TRBV29-1 and TRBJ1-1, the full variable domain is SAVISQKPSRDICQRGTSLTIQCQVDSQVTMMFWYRQQPGQSLTLIATANQGSEATYESGFVIDKFPISRPNLTFSTLTVSNMSPEDSSIYLCSGGQTGTEAFFGQGTRLTVV.

This clone appeared a few times. The V gene is TRBV29-1, the J gene TRBJ2-3; possibly TRBD1 for D (5 bases). This CDR3 has 14 residues. The germline gives CDR1 SQVTM, CDR2 ANQGSEA. The V end lost 4 bases, the J end lost 3 bases, and 14 bases lay between the germline ends. CDR3 residues: CSVGVRDFTDTQYF. The CDR3 DNA is TGCAGCGTTGGGGTCAGGGATTTTACAGATACGCAGTATTTT.